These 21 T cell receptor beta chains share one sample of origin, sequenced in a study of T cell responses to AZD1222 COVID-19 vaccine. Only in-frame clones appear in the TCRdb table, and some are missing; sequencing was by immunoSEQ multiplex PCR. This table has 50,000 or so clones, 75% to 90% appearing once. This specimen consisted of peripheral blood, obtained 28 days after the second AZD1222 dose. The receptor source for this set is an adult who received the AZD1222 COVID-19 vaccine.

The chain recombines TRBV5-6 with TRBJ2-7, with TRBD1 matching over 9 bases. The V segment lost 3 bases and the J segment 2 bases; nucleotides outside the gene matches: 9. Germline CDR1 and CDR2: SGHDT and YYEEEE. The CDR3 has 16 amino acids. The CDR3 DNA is TGTGCCAGCAGCTCGCCCCGGGACAGGGACCCCTACGAGCAGTACTTC. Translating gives CASSSPRDRDPYEQYF. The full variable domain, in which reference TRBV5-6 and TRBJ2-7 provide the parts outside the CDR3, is DAGVTQSPTHLIKTRGQQVTLRCSPKSGHDTVSWYQQALGQGPQFIFQYYEEEERQRGNFPDRFSGHQFPNYSSELNVNALLLGDSALYLCASSSPRDRDPYEQYFGPGTRLTVT.

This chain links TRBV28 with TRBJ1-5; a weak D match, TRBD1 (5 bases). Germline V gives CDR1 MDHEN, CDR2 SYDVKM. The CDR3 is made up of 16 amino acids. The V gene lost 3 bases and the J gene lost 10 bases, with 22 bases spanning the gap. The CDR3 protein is CASSLGSGDHWGPQHF. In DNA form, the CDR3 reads TGTGCCAGCAGTTTGGGAAGTGGGGACCATTGGGGTCCCCAGCATTTT.

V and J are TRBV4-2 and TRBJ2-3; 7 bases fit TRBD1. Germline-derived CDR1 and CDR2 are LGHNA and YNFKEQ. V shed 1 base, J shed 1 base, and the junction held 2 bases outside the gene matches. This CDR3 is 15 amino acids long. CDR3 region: CASSQAGGGTDTQYF. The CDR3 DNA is TGTGCCAGCAGCCAAGCAGGGGGAGGCACAGATACGCAGTATTTT.

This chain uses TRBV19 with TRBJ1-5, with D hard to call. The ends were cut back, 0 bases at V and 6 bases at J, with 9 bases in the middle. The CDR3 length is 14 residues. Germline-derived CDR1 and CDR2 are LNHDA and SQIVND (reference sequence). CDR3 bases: TGTGCCAGTAGTATAGATCGGGTCGGTCAGCCCCAGCATTTT. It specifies CASSIDRVGQPQHF.

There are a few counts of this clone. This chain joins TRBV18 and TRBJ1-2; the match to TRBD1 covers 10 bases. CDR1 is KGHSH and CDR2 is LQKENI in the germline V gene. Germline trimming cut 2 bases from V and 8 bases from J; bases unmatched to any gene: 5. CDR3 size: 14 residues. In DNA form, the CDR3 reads TGTGCCAGCTCACCAGGGACAGGGGACGGAGGCTACACCTTC. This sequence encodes CASSPGTGDGGYTF.

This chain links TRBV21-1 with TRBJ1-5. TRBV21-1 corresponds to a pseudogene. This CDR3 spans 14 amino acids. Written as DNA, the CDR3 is TGTGCCAGCAGCAACGGGGACCGCAATCAGCCCCAGCATTTT. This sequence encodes CASSNGDRNQPQHF.

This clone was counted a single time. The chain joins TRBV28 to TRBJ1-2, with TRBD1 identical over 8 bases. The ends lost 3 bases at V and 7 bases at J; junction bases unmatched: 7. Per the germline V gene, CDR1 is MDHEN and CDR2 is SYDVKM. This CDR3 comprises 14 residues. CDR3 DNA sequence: TGTGCCAGCAGTTTCGGCGCAGGGGGCGGTGGCTACACCTTC. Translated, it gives CASSFGAGGGGYTF.

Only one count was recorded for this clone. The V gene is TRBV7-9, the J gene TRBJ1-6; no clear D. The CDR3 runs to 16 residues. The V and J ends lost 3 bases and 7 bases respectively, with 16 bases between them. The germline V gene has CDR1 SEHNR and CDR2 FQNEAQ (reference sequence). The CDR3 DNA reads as TGTGCCAGCAGCTTGATGGGTCCTGGCCTAAATTCACCCCTCCACTTT. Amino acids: CASSLMGPGLNSPLHF.

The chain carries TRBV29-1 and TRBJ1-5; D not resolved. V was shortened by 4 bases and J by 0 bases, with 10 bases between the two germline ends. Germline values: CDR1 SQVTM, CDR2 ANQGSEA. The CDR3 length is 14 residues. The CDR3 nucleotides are TGCAGCGTTGGTGCCGGTTATAGCAATCAGCCCCAGCATTTT. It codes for CSVGAGYSNQPQHF.

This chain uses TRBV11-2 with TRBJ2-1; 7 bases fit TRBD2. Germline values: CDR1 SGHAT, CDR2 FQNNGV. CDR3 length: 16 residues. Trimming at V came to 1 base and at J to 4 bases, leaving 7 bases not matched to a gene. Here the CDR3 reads CASSLGASGVYNEQFF. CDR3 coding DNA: TGTGCCAGCAGCTTAGGTGCTAGCGGCGTATACAATGAGCAGTTCTTC.

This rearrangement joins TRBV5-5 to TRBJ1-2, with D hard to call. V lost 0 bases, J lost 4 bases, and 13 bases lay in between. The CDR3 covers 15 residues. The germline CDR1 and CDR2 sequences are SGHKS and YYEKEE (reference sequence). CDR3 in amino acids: CASSLVENSPYGYTF. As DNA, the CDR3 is TGTGCCAGCAGCTTGGTGGAGAACTCTCCCTATGGCTACACCTTC.

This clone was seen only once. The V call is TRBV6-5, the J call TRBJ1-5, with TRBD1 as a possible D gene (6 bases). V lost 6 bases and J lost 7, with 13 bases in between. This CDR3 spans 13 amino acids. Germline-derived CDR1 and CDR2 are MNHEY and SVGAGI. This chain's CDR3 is CASSQGLAQPQHF. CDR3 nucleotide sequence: TGTGCCAGCAGCCAGGGGCTAGCCCAGCCCCAGCATTTT.

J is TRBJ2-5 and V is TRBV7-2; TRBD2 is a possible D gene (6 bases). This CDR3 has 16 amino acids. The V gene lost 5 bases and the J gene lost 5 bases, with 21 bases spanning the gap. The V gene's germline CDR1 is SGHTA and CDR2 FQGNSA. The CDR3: CASSSASNPGGETQYF. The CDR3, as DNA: TGTGCCAGCAGCAGCGCGTCGAACCCCGGGGGTGAGACCCAGTACTTC.

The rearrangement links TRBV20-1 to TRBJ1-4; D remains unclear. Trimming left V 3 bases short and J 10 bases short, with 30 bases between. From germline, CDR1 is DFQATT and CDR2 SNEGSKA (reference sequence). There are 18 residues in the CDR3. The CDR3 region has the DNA TGCAGTGCTAGTTTTCCTAAGGTAGCGGACCAACATCCCGCAAAACTGTTTTTT. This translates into CSASFPKVADQHPAKLFF.

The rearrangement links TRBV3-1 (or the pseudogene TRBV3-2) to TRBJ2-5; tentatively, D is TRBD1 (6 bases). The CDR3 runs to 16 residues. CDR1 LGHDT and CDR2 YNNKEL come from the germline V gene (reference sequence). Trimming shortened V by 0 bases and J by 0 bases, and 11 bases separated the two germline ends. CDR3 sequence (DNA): TGTGCCAGCAGCCAAGACTTTGGACAGTACCAAGAGACCCAGTACTTC. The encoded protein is CASSQDFGQYQETQYF.

The CDR3 coding sequence is TGTGCCAGCAGTGCCCCACCCCGGGGGCGCGGGAATGGCTACACCTTC. This encodes CASSAPPRGRGNGYTF. V usage is TRBV6-1 and J usage is TRBJ1-2, with D possibly TRBD1 on 6 matching bases. This CDR3 contains 16 residues. The germline V gene encodes CDR1 MNHNS and CDR2 SASEGT. Trimming stripped 4 bases from V and 6 bases from J, with 21 bases between.

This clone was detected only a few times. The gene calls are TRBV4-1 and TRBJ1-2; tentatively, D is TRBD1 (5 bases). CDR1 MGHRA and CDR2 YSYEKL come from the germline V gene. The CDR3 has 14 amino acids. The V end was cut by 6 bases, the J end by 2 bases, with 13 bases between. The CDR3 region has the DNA TGCGCCAGCAGAGCCCAGGGATCAAACTATGGCTACACCTTC. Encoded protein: CASRAQGSNYGYTF.

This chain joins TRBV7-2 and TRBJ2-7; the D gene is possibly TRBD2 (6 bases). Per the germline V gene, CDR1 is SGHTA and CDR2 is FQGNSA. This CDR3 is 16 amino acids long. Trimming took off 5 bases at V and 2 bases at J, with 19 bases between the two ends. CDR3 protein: CASSATIGTPTYEQYF. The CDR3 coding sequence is TGTGCCAGCAGCGCTACAATAGGGACTCCGACCTACGAGCAGTACTTC. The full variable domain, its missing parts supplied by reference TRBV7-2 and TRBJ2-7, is GAGVSQSPSNKVTEKGKDVELRCDPISGHTALYWYRQSLGQGLEFLIYFQGNSAPDKSGLPSDRFSAERTGGSVSTLTIQRTQQEDSAVYLCASSATIGTPTYEQYFGPGTRLTVT.

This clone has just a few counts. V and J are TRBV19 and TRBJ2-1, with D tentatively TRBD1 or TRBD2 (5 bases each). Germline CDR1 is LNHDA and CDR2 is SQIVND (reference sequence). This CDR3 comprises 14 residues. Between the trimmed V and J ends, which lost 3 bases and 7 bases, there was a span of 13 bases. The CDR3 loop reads CASSIGTRVNEQFF. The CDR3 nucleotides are TGTGCCAGTAGTATCGGGACCAGAGTGAATGAGCAGTTCTTC.

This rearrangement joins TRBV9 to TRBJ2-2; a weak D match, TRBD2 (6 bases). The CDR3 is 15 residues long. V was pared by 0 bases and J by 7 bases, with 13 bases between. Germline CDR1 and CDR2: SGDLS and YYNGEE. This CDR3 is CASSVATSRDGELFF. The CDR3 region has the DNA TGTGCCAGCAGCGTAGCTACTAGCCGAGACGGGGAGCTGTTTTTT. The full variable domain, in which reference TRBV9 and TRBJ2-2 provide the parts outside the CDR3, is DSGVTQTPKHLITATGQRVTLRCSPRSGDLSVYWYQQSLDQGLQFLIQYYNGEERAKGNILERFSAQQFPDLHSELNLSSLELGDSALYFCASSVATSRDGELFFGEGSRLTVL.

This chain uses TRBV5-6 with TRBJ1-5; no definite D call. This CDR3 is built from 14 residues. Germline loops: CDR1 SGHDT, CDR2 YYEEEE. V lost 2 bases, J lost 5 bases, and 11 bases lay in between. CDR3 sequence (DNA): TGTGCCAGCAGCTTAGGCCAGATTGATCAGCCCCAGCATTTT. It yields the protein CASSLGQIDQPQHF.